The present entry profiles one TCR beta chain with its context. What it recognizes is unknown. This entry is derived from a study of cytomegalovirus exposure and HLA in healthy donors. Findings and caveats of the study: From TCR beta sequences, most subjects' HLA-A and HLA-B alleles were reportedly predicted accurately.

The primer mix had 60 Vbeta and 13 Jbeta primers. Profiling relied on immunoSEQ multiplex PCR, and the TCRdb table lists in-frame clones only, not all of them. The sample comprises 150,000 to 200,000 clones, about 79% of which are singletons, and around 1.6% rests with the top ten. The CDR3 length is 14 residues. Germline lookup yields CDR1 LNHDA and CDR2 SQIVND (reference sequence). V lost 5 bases to trimming and J lost 7 bases; unmatched junction nucleotides: 5. The receptor's source is a young man in good health and CMV-seronegative. The sample consisted of PBMCs. The chain has TRBV19 and TRBJ2-5, with TRBD1 matching 12 bases. CDR3 sequence (DNA): TGTGCCAGTAGTGGGGACAGGGGGCACGGGACCCAGTACTTC. Protein sequence: CASSGDRGHGTQYF. Full variable domain (rest looked up from reference TRBV19 and TRBJ2-5): DGGITQSPKYLFRKEGQNVTLSCEQNLNHDAMYWYRQDPGQGLRLIYYSQIVNDFQKGDIAEGYSVSREKKESFPLTVTSAQKNPTAFYLCASSGDRGHGTQYFGPGTRLLVL.